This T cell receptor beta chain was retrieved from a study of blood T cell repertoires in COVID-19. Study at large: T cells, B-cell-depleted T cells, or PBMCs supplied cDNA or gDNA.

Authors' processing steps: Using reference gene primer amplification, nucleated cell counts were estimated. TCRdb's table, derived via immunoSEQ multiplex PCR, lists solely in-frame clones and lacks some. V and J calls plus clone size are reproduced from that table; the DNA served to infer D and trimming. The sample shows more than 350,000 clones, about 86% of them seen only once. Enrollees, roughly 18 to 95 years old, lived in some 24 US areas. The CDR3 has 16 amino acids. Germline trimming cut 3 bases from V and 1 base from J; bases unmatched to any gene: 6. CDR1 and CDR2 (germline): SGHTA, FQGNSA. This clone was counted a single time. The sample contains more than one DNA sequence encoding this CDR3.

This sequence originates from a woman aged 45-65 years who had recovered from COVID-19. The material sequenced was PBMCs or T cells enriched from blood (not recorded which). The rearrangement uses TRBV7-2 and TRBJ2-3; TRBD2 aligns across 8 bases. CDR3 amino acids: CASSLDTAGGTDTQYF. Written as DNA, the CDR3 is TGTGCCAGCAGCTTGGACACAGCGGGGGGCACAGATACGCAGTATTTT.